This record covers a single T cell receptor (beta chain). Other nucleotide sequences in the sample specify the same CDR3. Study donors comprised healthy, HIV-negative adults devoid of recent acute infection or vaccination. Caucasian adults residing in Nashville, Tennessee made up all the donors. V shed 2 bases and J shed 1 base, with 10 bases lying between them. Germline V gene sequence: CDR1 LNHNV, CDR2 YYDKDF (reference sequence). The CDR3 covers 15 residues. Some clones are missing from TCRdb's copy, which holds only in-frame ones; the method was immunoSEQ multiplex PCR. Altogether a few million clones are present, around nine tenths being singletons, with the ten largest covering around 0.15%. This sample is drawn from a study of shared clonotypes between healthy human individuals.

The material sequenced was naive CD4+ T cells sorted from blood. Regarding subset: CD45RA+ positively selected. The clonotype was recovered from a man between 18 and 29 years old in good health. The J gene is TRBJ2-3, the V gene TRBV15; D is perhaps TRBD1 or TRBD2 (5 bases each). The CDR3 DNA sequence: TGTGCCACCAGCAGAAGGGACGGTGGCACAGATACGCAGTATTTT. This gives the protein CATSRRDGGTDTQYF.